Each of the 5 T cell receptor beta chains below was sequenced from the same sample in a study of blood T cell repertoires in COVID-19. Libraries were prepared by immunoSEQ multiplex PCR; TCRdb keeps only in-frame clonotypes and omits some of them. This sample has fewer than 350,000 clones; around 88% occur once, and the top ten carry 1.5% to 2%. The specimen was peripheral blood. These receptors all stem from a woman younger than 45 with COVID-19, enrolled during active disease.

The V gene is TRBV21-1, the J gene TRBJ2-7; the D call TRBD1 from the table was never checked on the DNA. TRBV21-1 is shown as a pseudogene. The CDR3 has 16 amino acids. The CDR3 region is CASSKPKTGLPYEQYF. In nucleotides, the CDR3 is TGTGCCAGCAGCAAACCGAAGACAGGACTGCCCTACGAGCAGTACTTC.

This chain connects TRBV6-5 to TRBJ1-3, with a possible D match to TRBD1 (5 bases). Germline V gives CDR1 MNHEY, CDR2 SVGAGI. The CDR3 totals 15 residues. V lost 2 bases and J 2 bases, leaving 10 bases between the germline ends. The chain's CDR3 is CASSYTGGPGNTIYF. CDR3 DNA sequence: TGTGCCAGCAGTTACACCGGGGGTCCTGGAAACACCATATATTTT.

The V call is TRBV2, the J call TRBJ1-1; possibly TRBD1 for D (6 bases). V lost 7 bases to trimming and J lost 0 bases, with 12 bases between them. This CDR3 has 14 residues. Germline-derived CDR1 and CDR2 are SNHLY and FYNNEI. CDR3 amino acids: CASMKQGLNTEAFF. CDR3 nucleotides: TGTGCCAGCATGAAACAGGGCTTGAACACTGAAGCTTTCTTT.

This chain links TRBV18 with TRBJ2-3, with 8 bases fitting TRBD1. CDR3 size: 16 residues. The J segment lost 1 base and the V segment lost 1 base, leaving 4 bases of the junction unmatched. CDR1 and CDR2 (germline): KGHSH, LQKENI. The CDR3 loop is CASSPLTGAGTDTQYF. CDR3 nucleotide sequence: TGTGCCAGCTCACCACTGACAGGGGCGGGCACAGATACGCAGTATTTT.

V usage is TRBV7-6 and J usage is TRBJ2-6, with 7 bases lining up with TRBD1. From germline, CDR1 is SGHVS and CDR2 FNYEAQ. The V segment lost 4 bases and the J segment 0 bases; nucleotides outside the gene matches: 0. CDR3 length: 15 amino acids. In DNA form, the CDR3 reads TGTGCCAGCAGCTGGGACAGCTCTGGGGCCAACGTCCTGACTTTC. It encodes CASSWDSSGANVLTF.